This TCR beta chain was profiled in a study of blood T cell repertoires in COVID-19. As for the study in general: COVID-19 samples from acute and convalescent phases originated in the United States, Italy and Spain.

Original handling: Scientists estimated how many nucleated cells there were by amplifying reference gene primers. Sequencing used immunoSEQ multiplex PCR; TCRdb keeps in-frame clones, though not all of them. The V and J calls and clone size are taken from that table; D and trimming were inferred from the DNA. The table shows 300,000 to 350,000 clones, with 70% to 90% occurring only once. Participants' reported clinical history set cohort assignment. Cohort 3 donors counted as recovered after two negative PCRs, clearance, or resolved symptoms. The germline gives CDR1 LNHDA, CDR2 SQIVND (reference sequence). Trimming removed 7 bases at V and 0 bases at J, with 18 bases between. CDR3 length equals 16 residues.

The TCR comes from a young man who had recovered from COVID-19. The chain uses TRBV19 and TRBJ1-1; a possible D gene is TRBD1 (5 bases). Input material: PBMCs or T cells enriched from blood (not recorded which). CDR3 nucleotides: TGTGCCAGTATCAAGAGACGCGGGGGTATGAACACTGAAGCTTTCTTT. This sequence encodes CASIKRRGGMNTEAFF.